This TCR beta chain originates from a study of blood T cell repertoires in COVID-19. Deletions cut 3 bases from V and 5 bases from J, with 14 bases between. Germline V gene lookup returns CDR1 LNHDA and CDR2 SQIVND (reference sequence). CDR3 length: 14 residues. Cohort assignment relied on participant-reported clinical history. The repertoire was sequenced with immunoSEQ multiplex PCR; TCRdb's copy has only in-frame clones and lacks some. The sample lists a few hundred thousand clones; 70% to 90% were seen once. Specimen: PBMCs or T cells enriched from blood (not recorded which). This chain uses TRBV19 with TRBJ2-7, with D maybe TRBD1 (6 bases). The receptor comes from a woman in her thirties who had recovered from COVID-19. The CDR3 protein is CASSIARGKHEQYF. DNA of the CDR3: TGTGCCAGTAGTATCGCCAGGGGAAAGCACGAGCAGTACTTC.